A single sample gave rise to the 2 T cell receptor beta chains below, sequenced in a study of T cells in Graves' hyperthyroidism and ophthalmopathy. Using RNA transcripts as the source, TCR beta CDR3 regions were amplified. RT-PCR in the first round (using the HTBI primer set) targeted the TCR CDR3. MiXCR was run by TCRdb on the multiplex PCR reads, yielding one entry per CDR3 protein. This table has roughly 500,000 distinct CDR3 sequences, around a quarter appearing once. The sequencing sample was made of blood. The receptors here all came from a woman between 25 and 40 years old with Graves' ophthalmopathy.

V usage is TRBV27 and J usage is TRBJ2-7; D may be TRBD1 or TRBD2 (5 bases each). Per the germline V gene, CDR1 is MNHEY and CDR2 is SMNVEV (reference sequence). There are 16 residues in the CDR3. V was pared by 3 bases and J by 3 bases, with 18 bases between. The CDR3 DNA sequence: TGTGCCAGCAGTTTTCGGGGCGCGAATCTGCACTACGAGCAGTACTTC. It is translated as CASSFRGANLHYEQYF.

This clonotype was seen ten or more times. The rearrangement joins TRBV29-1 to TRBJ1-3; maybe TRBD1 (5 bases). V lost 6 bases and J 1 base, leaving 10 bases between the germline ends. The germline V gene has CDR1 SQVTM and CDR2 ANQGSEA. This CDR3 region has 13 residues. CDR3 in amino acids: CSVSRVSGNTIYF. CDR3 nucleotides: TGCAGCGTGTCCAGGGTTTCTGGAAACACCATATATTTT. Combining the CDR3 with reference TRBV29-1 and TRBJ1-3 gives the whole variable domain SAVISQKPSRDICQRGTSLTIQCQVDSQVTMMFWYRQQPGQSLTLIATANQGSEATYESGFVIDKFPISRPNLTFSTLTVSNMSPEDSSIYLCSVSRVSGNTIYFGEGSWLTVV.